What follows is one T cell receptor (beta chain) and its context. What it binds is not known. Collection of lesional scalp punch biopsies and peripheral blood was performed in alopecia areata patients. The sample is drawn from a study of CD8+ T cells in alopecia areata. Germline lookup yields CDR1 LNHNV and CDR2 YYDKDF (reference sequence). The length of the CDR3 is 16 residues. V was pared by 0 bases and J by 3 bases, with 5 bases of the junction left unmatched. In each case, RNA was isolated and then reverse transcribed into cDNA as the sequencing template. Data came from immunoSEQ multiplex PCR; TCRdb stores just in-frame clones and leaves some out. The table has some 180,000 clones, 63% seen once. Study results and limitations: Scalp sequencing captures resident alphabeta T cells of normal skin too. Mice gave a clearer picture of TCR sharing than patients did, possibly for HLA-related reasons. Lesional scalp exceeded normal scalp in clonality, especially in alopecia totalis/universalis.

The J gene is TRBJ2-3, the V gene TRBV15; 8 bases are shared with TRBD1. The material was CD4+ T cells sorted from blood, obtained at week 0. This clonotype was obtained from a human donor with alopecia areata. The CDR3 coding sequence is TGTGCCACCAGCAGAGATTTCAGGGGGCGGACAGATACGCAGTATTTT. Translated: CATSRDFRGRTDTQYF.